This T cell receptor beta chain was retrieved from a study of blood T cell repertoires in COVID-19. With 0 bases removed from V and 5 bases from J, the gap between germline ends came to 17 bases. Germline CDR1 SGHKS, CDR2 YYEKEE (reference sequence). The CDR3 totals 16 residues. Original processing notes: Estimation of nucleated cell counts was performed using reference gene primer amplification. Profiled with immunoSEQ multiplex PCR; TCRdb holds only in-frame clones, not every one. V and J calls and clone size come straight from that table; D and trimming were deduced from the DNA. The table records hundreds of thousands of clones, nearly 90% of them present only once.

Sequencing was performed on PBMCs or T cells enriched from blood (not recorded which). The chain links TRBV5-5 to TRBJ1-1; D gene uncertain. This sequence originates from a woman aged 18-29 years with acute COVID-19. The CDR3 protein is CASSLAFAKRTTEAFF. DNA for the CDR3: TGTGCCAGCAGCTTGGCGTTTGCCAAGCGAACAACTGAAGCTTTCTTT.